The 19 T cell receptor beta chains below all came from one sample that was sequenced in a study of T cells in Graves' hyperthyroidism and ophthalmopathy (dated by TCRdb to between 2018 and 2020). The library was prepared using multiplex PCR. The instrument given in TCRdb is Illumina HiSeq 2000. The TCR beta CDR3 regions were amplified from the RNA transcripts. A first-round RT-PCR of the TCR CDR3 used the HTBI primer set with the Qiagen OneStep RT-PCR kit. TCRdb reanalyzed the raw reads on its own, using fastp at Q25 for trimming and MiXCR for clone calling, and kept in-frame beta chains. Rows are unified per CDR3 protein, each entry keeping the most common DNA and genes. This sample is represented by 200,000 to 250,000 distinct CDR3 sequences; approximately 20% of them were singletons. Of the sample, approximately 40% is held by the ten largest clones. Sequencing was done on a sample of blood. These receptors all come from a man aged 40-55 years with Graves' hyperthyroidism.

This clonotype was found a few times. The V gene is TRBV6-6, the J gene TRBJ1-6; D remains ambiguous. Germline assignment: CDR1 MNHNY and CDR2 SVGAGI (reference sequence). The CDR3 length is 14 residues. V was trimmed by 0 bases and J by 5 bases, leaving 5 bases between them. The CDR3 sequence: CASSYSPHNSPLHF. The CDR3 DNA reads TGTGCCAGCAGTTACTCTCCCCATAATTCACCCCTCCACTTT.

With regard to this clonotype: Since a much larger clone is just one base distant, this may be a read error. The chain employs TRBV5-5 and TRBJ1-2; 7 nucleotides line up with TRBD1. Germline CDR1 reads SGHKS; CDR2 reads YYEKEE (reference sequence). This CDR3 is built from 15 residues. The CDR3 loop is CASNQGGNRGYGHTF. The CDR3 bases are TGTGCCAGCAACCAAGGGGGCAACAGGGGCTATGGCCACACCTTC. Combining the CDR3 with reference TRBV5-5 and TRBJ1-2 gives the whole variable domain DAGVTQSPTHLIKTRGQQVTLRCSPISGHKSVSWYQQVLGQGPQFIFQYYEKEERGRGNFPDRFSARQFPNYSSELNVNALLLGDSALYLCASNQGGNRGYGHTFGSGTRLTVV.

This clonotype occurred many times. This CDR3 is CASSIDRNTEAFF. CDR3 DNA: TGTGCCAGCAGCATAGACAGGAACACTGAAGCTTTCTTT. The chain joins TRBV7-3 to TRBJ1-1; D perhaps matches TRBD1 (5 bases). The CDR3 is 13 amino acids. The germline CDR1 and CDR2 sequences are SGHTA and FQGTGA. V lost 5 bases and J 1 base, leaving 8 bases between the germline ends.

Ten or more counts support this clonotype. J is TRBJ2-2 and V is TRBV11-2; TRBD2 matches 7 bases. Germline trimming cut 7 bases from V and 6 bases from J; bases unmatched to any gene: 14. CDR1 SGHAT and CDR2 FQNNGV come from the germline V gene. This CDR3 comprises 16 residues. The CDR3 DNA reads TGTGCCAGCACCAAGACTCGGGGACTACGGGCCGGGGAGCTGTTTTTT. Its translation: CASTKTRGLRAGELFF. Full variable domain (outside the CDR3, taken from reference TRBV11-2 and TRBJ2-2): EAGVAQSPRYKIIEKRQSVAFWCNPISGHATLYWYQQILGQGPKLLIQFQNNGVVDDSQLPKDRFSAERLKGVDSTLKIQPAKLEDSAVYLCASTKTRGLRAGELFFGEGSRLTVL.

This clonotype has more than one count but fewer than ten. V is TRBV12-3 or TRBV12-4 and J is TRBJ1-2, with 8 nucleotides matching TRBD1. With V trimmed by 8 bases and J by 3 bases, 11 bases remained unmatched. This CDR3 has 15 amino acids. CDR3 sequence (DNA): TGTGCCAGCGGAAACTTGGACAGGGTGGACTATGGCTACACCTTC. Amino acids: CASGNLDRVDYGYTF.

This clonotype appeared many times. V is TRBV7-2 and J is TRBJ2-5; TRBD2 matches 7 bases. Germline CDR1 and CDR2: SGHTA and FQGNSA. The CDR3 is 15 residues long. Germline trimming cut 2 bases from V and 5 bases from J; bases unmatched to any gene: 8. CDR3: CASSLSSWRGETQYF. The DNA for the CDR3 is TGTGCCAGCAGCTTATCTTCATGGCGGGGGGAGACCCAGTACTTC.

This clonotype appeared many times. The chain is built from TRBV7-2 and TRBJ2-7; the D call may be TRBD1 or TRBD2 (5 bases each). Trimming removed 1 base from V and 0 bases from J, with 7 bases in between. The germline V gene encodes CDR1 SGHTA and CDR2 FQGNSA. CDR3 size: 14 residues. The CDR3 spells CASSLGGVSYEQYF. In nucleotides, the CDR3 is TGTGCCAGCAGCTTAGGAGGGGTCTCCTACGAGCAGTACTTC.

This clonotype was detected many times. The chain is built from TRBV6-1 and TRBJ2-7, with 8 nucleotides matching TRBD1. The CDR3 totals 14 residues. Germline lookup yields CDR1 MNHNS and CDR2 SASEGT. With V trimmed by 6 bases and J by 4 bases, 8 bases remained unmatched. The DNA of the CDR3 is TGTGCCAGCAGCGGACAGGGCTATCCTTACGAGCAGTACTTC. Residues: CASSGQGYPYEQYF.

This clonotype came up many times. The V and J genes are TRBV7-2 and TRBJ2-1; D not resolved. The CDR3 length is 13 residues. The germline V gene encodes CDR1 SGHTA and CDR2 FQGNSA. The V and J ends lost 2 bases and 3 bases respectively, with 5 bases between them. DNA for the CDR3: TGTGCCAGCAGCTTAATGGGCTACAATGAGCAGTTCTTC. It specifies CASSLMGYNEQFF.

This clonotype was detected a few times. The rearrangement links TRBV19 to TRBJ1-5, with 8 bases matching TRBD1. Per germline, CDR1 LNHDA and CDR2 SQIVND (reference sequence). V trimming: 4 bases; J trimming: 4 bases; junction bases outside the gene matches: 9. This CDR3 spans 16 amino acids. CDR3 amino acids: CASSRTGTSTNQPQHF. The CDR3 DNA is TGTGCCAGTAGTAGGACAGGGACAAGTACGAATCAGCCCCAGCATTTT. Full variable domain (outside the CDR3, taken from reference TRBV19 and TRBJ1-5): DGGITQSPKYLFRKEGQNVTLSCEQNLNHDAMYWYRQDPGQGLRLIYYSQIVNDFQKGDIAEGYSVSREKKESFPLTVTSAQKNPTAFYLCASSRTGTSTNQPQHFGDGTRLSIL.

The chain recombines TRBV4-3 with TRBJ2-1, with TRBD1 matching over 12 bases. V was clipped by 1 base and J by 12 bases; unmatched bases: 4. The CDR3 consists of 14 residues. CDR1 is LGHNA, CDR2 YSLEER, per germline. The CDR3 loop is CASSQGDRGLGQFF. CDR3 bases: TGCGCCAGCAGCCAAGGGGACAGGGGGCTGGGGCAGTTCTTC.

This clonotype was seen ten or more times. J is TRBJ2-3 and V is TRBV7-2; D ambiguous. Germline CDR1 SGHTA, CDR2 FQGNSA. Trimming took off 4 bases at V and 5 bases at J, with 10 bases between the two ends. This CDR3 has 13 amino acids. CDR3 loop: CASSSMDGDTQYF. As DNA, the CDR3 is TGTGCCAGCAGCTCAATGGACGGAGATACGCAGTATTTT.

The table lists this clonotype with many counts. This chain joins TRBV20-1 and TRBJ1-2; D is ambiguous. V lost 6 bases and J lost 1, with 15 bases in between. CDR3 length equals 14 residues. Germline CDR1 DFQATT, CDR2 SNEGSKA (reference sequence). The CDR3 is CSAKREGLNYGYTF. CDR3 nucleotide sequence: TGCAGTGCAAAGAGGGAGGGCCTTAACTATGGCTACACCTTC.

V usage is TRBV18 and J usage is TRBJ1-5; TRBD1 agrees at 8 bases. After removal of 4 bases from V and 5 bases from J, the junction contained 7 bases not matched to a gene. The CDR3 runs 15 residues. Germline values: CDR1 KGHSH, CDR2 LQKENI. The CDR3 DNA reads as TGTGCCAGCTCACGGATGACAGGGGTCGATCAGCCCCAGCATTTT. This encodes CASSRMTGVDQPQHF.

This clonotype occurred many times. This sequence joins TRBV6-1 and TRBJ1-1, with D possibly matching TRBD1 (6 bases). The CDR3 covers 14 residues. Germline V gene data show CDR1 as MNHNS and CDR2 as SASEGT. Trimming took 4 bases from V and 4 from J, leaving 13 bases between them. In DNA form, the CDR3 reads TGTGCCAGCAGTGCTAGGGGGGCGTCCACTGAAGCTTTCTTT. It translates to CASSARGASTEAFF.

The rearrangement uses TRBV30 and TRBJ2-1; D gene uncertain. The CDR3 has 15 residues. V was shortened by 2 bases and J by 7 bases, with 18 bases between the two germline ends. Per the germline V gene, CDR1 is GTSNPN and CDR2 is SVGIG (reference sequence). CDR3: CAWSINSYGRNEQFF. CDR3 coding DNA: TGTGCCTGGAGTATAAATAGCTACGGAAGGAATGAGCAGTTCTTC.

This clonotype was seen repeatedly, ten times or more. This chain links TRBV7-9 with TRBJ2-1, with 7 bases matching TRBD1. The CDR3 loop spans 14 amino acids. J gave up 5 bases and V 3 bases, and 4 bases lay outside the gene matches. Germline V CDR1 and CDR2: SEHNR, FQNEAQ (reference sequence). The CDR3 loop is CASSLGQSHNEQFF. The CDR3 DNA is TGTGCCAGCAGCTTGGGACAGAGTCACAATGAGCAGTTCTTC.

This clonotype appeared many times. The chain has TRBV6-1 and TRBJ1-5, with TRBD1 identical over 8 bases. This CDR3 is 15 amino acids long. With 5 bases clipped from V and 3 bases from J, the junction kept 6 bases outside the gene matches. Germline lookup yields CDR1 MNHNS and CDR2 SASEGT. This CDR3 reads CASSSTGVDNQPQHF. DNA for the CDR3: TGTGCCAGCAGTTCGACAGGGGTTGACAATCAGCCCCAGCATTTT.

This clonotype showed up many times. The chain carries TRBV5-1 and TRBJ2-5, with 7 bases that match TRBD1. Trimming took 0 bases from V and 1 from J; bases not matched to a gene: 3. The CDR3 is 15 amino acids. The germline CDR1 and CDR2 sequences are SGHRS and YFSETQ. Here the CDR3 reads CASSLDRGLQETQYF. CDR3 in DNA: TGCGCCAGCAGCTTGGACAGGGGTCTCCAAGAGACCCAGTACTTC.